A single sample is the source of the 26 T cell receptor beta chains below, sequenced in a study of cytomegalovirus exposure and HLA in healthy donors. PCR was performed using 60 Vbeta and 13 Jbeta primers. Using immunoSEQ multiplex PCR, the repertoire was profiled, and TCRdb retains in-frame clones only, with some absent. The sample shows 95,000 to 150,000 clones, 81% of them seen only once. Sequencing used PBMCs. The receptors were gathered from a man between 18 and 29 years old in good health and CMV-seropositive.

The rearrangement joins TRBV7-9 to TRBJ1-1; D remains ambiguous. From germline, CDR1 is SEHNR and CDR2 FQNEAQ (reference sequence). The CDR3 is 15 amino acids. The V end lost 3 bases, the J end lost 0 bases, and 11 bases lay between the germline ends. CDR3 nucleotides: TGTGCCAGCAGCTTCTATGGCGGAATGAACACTGAAGCTTTCTTT. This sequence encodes CASSFYGGMNTEAFF.

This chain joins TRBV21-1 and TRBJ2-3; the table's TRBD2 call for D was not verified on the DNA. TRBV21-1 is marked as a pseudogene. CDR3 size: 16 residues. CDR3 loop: CASRTRLETRTDTQYF. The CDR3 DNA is TGTGCCAGCAGGACTCGACTTGAGACCCGAACAGATACGCAGTATTTT.

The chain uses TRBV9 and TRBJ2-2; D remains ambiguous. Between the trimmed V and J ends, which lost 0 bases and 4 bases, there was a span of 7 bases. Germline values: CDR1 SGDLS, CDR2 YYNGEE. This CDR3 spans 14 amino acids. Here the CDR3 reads CASSVATGTGELFF. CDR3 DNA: TGTGCCAGCAGCGTAGCGACTGGCACCGGGGAGCTGTTTTTT.

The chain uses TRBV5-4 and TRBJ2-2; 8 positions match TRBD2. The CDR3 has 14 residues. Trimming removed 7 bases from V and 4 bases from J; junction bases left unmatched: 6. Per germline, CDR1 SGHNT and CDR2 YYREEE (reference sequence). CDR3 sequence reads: CASQGRGGTGELFF. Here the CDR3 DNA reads TGTGCCAGCCAGGGTCGGGGGGGCACCGGGGAGCTGTTTTTT. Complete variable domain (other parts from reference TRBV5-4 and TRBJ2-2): ETGVTQSPTHLIKTRGQQVTLRCSSQSGHNTVSWYQQALGQGPQFIFQYYREEENGRGNFPPRFSGLQFPNYSSELNVNALELDDSALYLCASQGRGGTGELFFGEGSRLTVL.

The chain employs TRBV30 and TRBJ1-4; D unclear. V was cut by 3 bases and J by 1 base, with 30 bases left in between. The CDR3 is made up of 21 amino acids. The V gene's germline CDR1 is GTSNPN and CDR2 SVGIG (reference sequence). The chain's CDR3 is CAWSAYPGVEPRPVTNEKLFF. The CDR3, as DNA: TGTGCCTGGAGCGCTTACCCGGGTGTGGAACCCCGTCCGGTAACTAATGAAAAACTGTTTTTT.

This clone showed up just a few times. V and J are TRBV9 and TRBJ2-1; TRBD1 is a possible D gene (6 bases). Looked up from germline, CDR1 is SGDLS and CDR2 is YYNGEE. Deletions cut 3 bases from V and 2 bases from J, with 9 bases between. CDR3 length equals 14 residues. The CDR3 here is CASSGQDAYNEQFF. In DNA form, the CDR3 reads TGTGCCAGCAGCGGACAGGATGCCTACAATGAGCAGTTCTTC.

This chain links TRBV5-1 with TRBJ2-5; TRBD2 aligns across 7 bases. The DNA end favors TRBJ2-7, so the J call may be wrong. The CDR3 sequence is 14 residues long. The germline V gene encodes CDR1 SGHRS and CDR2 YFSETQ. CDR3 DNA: TGCGCCAGCAGCTTGGATGGCGGGAGCTACGAGCAGTACTTC. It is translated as CASSLDGGSYEQYF.

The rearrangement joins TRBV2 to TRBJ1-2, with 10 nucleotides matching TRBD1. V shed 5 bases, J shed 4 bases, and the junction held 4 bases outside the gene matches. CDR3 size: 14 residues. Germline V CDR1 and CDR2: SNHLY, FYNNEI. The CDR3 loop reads CASSTGTGVYGYTF. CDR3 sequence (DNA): TGTGCCAGCAGTACCGGGACAGGGGTCTATGGCTACACCTTC. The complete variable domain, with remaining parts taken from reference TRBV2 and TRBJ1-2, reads EPEVTQTPSHQVTQMGQEVILRCVPISNHLYFYWYRQILGQKVEFLVSFYNNEISEKSEIFDDQFSVERPDGSNFTLKIRSTKLEDSAMYFCASSTGTGVYGYTFGSGTRLTVV.

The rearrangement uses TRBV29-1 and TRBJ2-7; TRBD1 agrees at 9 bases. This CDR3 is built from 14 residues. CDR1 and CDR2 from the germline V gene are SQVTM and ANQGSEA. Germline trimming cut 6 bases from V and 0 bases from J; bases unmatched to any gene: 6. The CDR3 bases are TGCAGCGTCGTAGACAGGGGGACCTCCTACGAGCAGTACTTC. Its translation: CSVVDRGTSYEQYF.

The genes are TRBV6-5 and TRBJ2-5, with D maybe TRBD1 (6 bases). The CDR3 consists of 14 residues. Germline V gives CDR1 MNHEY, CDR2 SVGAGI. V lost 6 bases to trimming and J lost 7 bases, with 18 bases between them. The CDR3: CASSRTGPSATQYF. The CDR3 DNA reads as TGTGCCAGCAGCCGCACAGGGCCAAGCGCGACCCAGTACTTC.

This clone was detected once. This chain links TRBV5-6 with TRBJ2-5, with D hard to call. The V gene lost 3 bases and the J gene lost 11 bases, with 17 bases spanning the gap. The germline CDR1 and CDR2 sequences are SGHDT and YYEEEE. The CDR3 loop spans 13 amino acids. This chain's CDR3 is CASSSSPFPEQYF. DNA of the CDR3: TGTGCCAGCAGCTCCTCCCCCTTCCCGGAGCAGTACTTC. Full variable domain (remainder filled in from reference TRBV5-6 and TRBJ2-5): DAGVTQSPTHLIKTRGQQVTLRCSPKSGHDTVSWYQQALGQGPQFIFQYYEEEERQRGNFPDRFSGHQFPNYSSELNVNALLLGDSALYLCASSSSPFPEQYFGPGTRLLVL.

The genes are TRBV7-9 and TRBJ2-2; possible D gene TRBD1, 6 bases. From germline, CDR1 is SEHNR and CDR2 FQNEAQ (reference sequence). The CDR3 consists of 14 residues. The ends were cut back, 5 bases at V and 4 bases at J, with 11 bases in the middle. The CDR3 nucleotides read TGTGCCAGCAGCCACAGGGCATCCACCGGGGAGCTGTTTTTT. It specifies CASSHRASTGELFF. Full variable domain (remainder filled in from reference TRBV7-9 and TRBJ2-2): DTGVSQNPRHKITKRGQNVTFRCDPISEHNRLYWYRQTLGQGPEFLTYFQNEAQLEKSRLLSDRFSAERPKGSFSTLEIQRTEQGDSAMYLCASSHRASTGELFFGEGSRLTVL.

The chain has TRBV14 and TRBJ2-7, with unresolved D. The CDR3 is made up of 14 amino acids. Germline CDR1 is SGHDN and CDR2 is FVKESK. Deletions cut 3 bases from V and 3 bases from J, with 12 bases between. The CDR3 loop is CASSHNPTSYEQYF. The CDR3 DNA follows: TGTGCCAGCAGCCATAACCCAACAAGCTACGAGCAGTACTTC. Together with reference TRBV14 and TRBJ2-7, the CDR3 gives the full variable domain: EAGVTQFPSHSVIEKGQTVTLRCDPISGHDNLYWYRRVMGKEIKFLLHFVKESKQDESGMPNNRFLAERTGGTYSTLKVQPAELEDSGVYFCASSHNPTSYEQYFGPGTRLTVT.

The CDR3 DNA sequence: TGTGCCAGCAGCCTGCTTCGTAGCGGGGCCCACGAGCAGTACTTC. It encodes CASSLLRSGAHEQYF. The gene calls are TRBV11-2 and TRBJ2-7; 8 bases fit TRBD2. Germline values: CDR1 SGHAT, CDR2 FQNNGV. V was pared by 5 bases and J by 5 bases, with 11 bases of the junction left unmatched. The CDR3 spans 15 residues. The variable domain in full, with the rest retrieved from reference TRBV11-2 and TRBJ2-7, is EAGVAQSPRYKIIEKRQSVAFWCNPISGHATLYWYQQILGQGPKLLIQFQNNGVVDDSQLPKDRFSAERLKGVDSTLKIQPAKLEDSAVYLCASSLLRSGAHEQYFGPGTRLTVT.

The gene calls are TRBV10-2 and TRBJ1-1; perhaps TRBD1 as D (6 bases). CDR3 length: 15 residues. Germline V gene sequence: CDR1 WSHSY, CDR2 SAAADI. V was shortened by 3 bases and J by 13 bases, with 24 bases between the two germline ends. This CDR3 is CASSEIEQGGGFGFF. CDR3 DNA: TGCGCCAGCAGTGAAATTGAGCAAGGGGGAGGGTTCGGTTTCTTT.

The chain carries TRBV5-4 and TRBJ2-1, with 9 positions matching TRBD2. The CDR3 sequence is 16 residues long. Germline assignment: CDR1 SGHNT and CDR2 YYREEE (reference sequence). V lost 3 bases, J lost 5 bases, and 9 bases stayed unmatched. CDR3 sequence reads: CASSSGGAGGHNEQFF. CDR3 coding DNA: TGTGCCAGCAGCTCTGGGGGAGCGGGAGGACACAATGAGCAGTTCTTC. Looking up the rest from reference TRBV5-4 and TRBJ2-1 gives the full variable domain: ETGVTQSPTHLIKTRGQQVTLRCSSQSGHNTVSWYQQALGQGPQFIFQYYREEENGRGNFPPRFSGLQFPNYSSELNVNALELDDSALYLCASSSGGAGGHNEQFFGPGTRLTVL.

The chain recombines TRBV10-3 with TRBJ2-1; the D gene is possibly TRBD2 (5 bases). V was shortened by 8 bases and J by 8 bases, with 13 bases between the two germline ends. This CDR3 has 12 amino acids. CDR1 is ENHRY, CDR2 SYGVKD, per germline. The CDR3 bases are TGTGCCATCGGCCCCAACGGGGATGAGCAGTTCTTC. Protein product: CAIGPNGDEQFF.

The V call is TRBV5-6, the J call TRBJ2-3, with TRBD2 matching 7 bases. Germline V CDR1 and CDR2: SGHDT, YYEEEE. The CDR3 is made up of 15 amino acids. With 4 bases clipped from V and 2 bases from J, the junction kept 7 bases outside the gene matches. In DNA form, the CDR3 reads TGTGCCAGCAGCCGTGATCGGGGGGTCACAGATACGCAGTATTTT. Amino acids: CASSRDRGVTDTQYF.

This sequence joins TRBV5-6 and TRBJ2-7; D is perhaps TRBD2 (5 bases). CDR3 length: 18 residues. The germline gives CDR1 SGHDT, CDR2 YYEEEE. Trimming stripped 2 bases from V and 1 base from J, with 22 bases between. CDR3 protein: CASSFLSSPAVPSYEQYF. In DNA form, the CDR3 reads TGTGCCAGCAGCTTCCTCTCTTCCCCAGCGGTTCCTTCCTACGAGCAGTACTTC.

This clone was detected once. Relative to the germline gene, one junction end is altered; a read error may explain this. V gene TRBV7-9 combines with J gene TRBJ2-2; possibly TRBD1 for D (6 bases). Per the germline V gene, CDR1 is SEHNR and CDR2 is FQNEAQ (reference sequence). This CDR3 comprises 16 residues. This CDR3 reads CSSSLETGSNTGELFF. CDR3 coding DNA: TGTTCCAGCAGCTTAGAGACAGGTTCGAACACCGGGGAGCTGTTTTTT. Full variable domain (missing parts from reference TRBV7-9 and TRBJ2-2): DTGVSQNPRHKITKRGQNVTFRCDPISEHNRLYWYRQTLGQGPEFLTYFQNEAQLEKSRLLSDRFSAERPKGSFSTLEIQRTEQGDSAMYLCSSSLETGSNTGELFFGEGSRLTVL.

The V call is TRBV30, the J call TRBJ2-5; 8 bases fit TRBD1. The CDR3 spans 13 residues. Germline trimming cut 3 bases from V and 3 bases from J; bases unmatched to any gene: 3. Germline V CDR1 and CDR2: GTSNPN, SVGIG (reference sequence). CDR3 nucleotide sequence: TGTGCCTGGAGGGGGGACAGGAAAGAGACCCAGTACTTC. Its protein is CAWRGDRKETQYF.

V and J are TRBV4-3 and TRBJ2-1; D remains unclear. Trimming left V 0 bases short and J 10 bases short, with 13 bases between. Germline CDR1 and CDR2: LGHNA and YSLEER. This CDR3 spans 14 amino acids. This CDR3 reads CASSQESLSFEQFF. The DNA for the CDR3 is TGCGCCAGCAGCCAAGAATCTCTCAGTTTCGAGCAGTTCTTC.

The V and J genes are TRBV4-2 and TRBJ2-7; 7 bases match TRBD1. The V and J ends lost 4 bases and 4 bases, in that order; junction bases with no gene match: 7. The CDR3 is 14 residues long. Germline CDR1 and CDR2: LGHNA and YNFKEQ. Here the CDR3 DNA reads TGTGCCAGCAGCCCGGGGACAGACCGTTACGAGCAGTACTTC. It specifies CASSPGTDRYEQYF.

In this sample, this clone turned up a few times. CDR3 protein: CASSPSLPEAFF. The CDR3 region has the DNA TGTGCCAGCAGCCCCTCCCTCCCTGAAGCTTTCTTT. V usage is TRBV27 and J usage is TRBJ1-1; no firm D call. The CDR3 contains 12 residues. Germline V gene data show CDR1 as MNHEY and CDR2 as SMNVEV (reference sequence). V was shortened by 6 bases and J by 6 bases, with 11 bases between the two germline ends.

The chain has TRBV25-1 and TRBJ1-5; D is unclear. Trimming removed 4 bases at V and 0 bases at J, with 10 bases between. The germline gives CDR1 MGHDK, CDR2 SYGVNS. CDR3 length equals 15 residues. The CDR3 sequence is CASSGPGNSNQPQHF. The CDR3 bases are TGTGCCAGCAGTGGACCAGGAAATAGCAATCAGCCCCAGCATTTT.

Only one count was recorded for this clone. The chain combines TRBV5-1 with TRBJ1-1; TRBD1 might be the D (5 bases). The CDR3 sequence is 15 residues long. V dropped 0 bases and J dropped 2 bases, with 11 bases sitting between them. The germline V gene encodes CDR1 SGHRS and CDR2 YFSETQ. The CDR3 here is CASSLGPRANTEAFF. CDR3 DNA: TGCGCCAGCAGCTTGGGTCCCAGGGCAAACACTGAAGCTTTCTTT.